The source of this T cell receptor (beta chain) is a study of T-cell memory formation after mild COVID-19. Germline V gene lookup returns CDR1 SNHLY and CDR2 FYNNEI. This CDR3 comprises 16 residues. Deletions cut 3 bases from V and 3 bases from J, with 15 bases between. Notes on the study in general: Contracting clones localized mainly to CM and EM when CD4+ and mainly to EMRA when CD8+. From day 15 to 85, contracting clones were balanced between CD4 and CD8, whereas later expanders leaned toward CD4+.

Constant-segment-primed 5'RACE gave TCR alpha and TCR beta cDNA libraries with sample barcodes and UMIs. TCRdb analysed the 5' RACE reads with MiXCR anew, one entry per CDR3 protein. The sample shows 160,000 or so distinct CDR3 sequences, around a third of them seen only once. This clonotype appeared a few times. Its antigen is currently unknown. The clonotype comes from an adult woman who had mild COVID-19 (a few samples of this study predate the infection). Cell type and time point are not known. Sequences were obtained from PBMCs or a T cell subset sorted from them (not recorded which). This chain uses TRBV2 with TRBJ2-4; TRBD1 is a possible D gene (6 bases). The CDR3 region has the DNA TGTGCCAGCAGTGACCCCGGACAGTTGCTCAAAAACATTCAGTACTTC. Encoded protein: CASSDPGQLLKNIQYF. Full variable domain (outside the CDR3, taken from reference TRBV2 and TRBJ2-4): EPEVTQTPSHQVTQMGQEVILRCVPISNHLYFYWYRQILGQKVEFLVSFYNNEISEKSEIFDDQFSVERPDGSNFTLKIRSTKLEDSAMYFCASSDPGQLLKNIQYFGAGTRLSVL.